A single sample is the source of the 3 T cell receptor beta chains below, sequenced in a study of glioma-infiltrating T cells. Using RNA template, CDR3s of TCR alpha and beta were amplified with iRepertoire arm-PCR. TCRdb re-analysed the multiplex PCR reads in MiXCR, keeping a single row per CDR3 protein. The data contain under 200,000 distinct CDR3 sequences, about 47% of them singletons. Sequenced sample: glioma tissue, nonneoplastic brain tissue, or PBMCs (not recorded which). The origin of the receptors is a human donor with low-grade glioma or glioblastoma, undergoing nonglioma brain surgery, or in good health (not recorded which).

To note about this clonotype: A read error is possible here, since a much larger clone lies one base away. This chain links TRBV27 with TRBJ2-1, with 16 nucleotides matching TRBD2. The CDR3 spans 17 residues. Germline assignment: CDR1 MNHEY and CDR2 SMNVEV (reference sequence). The DNA for the CDR3 is TGTGCCAGCAGTCCGCCACCGGGACTAGCGGGAGGGCATGATCAGTTCTTC. Its translation is CASSPPPGLAGGHDQFF.

This chain joins TRBV24-1 and TRBJ1-2, with TRBD1 matching over 9 bases. The V gene's germline CDR1 is KGHDR and CDR2 SFDVKD. With V trimmed by 4 bases and J by 6 bases, 11 bases remained unmatched. This CDR3 has 16 amino acids. As DNA, the CDR3 is TGTGCCACCAGTGACCCGGAGGGGACAGGGTCTAATGGCTACACCTTC. Amino acid sequence: CATSDPEGTGSNGYTF.

This clonotype was counted at least ten times. The chain joins TRBV15 to TRBJ2-5; TRBD1 might be the D (6 bases). The CDR3 runs 17 residues. From germline, CDR1 is LNHNV and CDR2 YYDKDF (reference sequence). V gave up 0 bases and J gave up 2 bases, with 16 bases separating them. This chain's CDR3 is CATSRDSLTGLQETQYF. The CDR3 DNA reads as TGTGCCACCAGCAGAGATTCACTCACAGGGCTTCAAGAGACCCAGTACTTC.